This T cell receptor (beta chain) was captured in a study of Tregs in tolerant kidney transplant recipients. CDR3 size: 12 residues. Germline V gene lookup returns CDR1 KGHSH and CDR2 LQKENI. Trimming stripped 3 bases from V and 1 base from J, with 3 bases between. This clone was counted once. Libraries were prepared by immunoSEQ multiplex PCR; TCRdb keeps only in-frame clonotypes and omits some of them. Altogether roughly 64,000 clones are present, 70% to 90% being singletons, with the ten largest covering under 4.5%. Recipients received nonmyeloablative bone marrow transplants from related graft donors, with transient mixed chimerism.

The TCR sequence derives from a human patient who received a combined kidney and bone marrow transplant. The graft donor may be the source of some T cells. This chain connects TRBV18 to TRBJ1-1; no reliable D call. The material sequenced was CD4+ T cells from blood (PBMCs), taken 6 months after the transplant. CDR3 DNA: TGTGCCAGCTCACCCCAGAACACTGAAGCTTTCTTT. Amino acids: CASSPQNTEAFF. The whole variable domain, filled in from reference TRBV18 and TRBJ1-1, reads NAGVMQNPRHLVRRRGQEARLRCSPMKGHSHVYWYRQLPEEGLKFMVYLQKENIIDESGMPKERFSAEFPKEGPSILRIQQVVRGDSAAYFCASSPQNTEAFFGQGTRLTVV.